This T cell receptor (beta chain) is from a study of T cell changes during pregnancy in multiple sclerosis. V lost 4 bases to trimming and J lost 2 bases, with 9 bases between them. The CDR3 runs 14 residues. Germline V gene sequence: CDR1 LNHDA, CDR2 SQIVND (reference sequence). The assay was immunoSEQ multiplex PCR, and TCRdb's table has in-frame clones only and misses some. Of under 70,000 clones detected, 75% to 95% appear once; the ten largest clones hold around 2.4%. The chain has TRBV19 and TRBJ1-3, with D uncertain. This TCR was recovered from a female donor in good health, enrolled as a control in a pregnancy study. Sequences were derived from peripheral blood, sampled in the third trimester of pregnancy. CDR3 in amino acids: CASSRKTTGNTIYF. The CDR3 DNA follows: TGTGCCAGTAGTAGGAAGACTACTGGAAACACCATATATTTT.